The 19 T cell receptor beta chains below come from one sample, sequenced in a study of Ad26.COV2.S vaccination and SARS-CoV-2 variants. Specified treatment: 15 to 20 received Ad26.COV2.S at low or high dose, single or two shots; 5 received placebo; per-sample allocation not given. Sampling took place 63 days after the first vaccine or placebo injection. The protocol was immunoSEQ multiplex PCR, while the TCRdb copy is restricted to in-frame clones and leaves out a portion. The data hold about 330,000 clones, with roughly 90% observed a single time. Specimen: peripheral blood, collected in a trial of Ad26.COV2.S vaccine versus placebo. The source is a person aged 18-65 years who received the Ad26.COV2.S COVID-19 vaccine or a placebo.

The CDR3 region has the DNA TGTGCCAGCAGCCACGGCACTGAAGCTTTCTTT. It codes for CASSHGTEAFF. The chain carries TRBV5-8 and TRBJ1-1; no firm D call. Germline V CDR1 and CDR2: SGHTS, YDEGEE. V dropped 4 bases and J dropped 4 bases, with 5 bases sitting between them. This CDR3 contains 11 residues.

The gene calls are TRBV6-5 and TRBJ1-4; weak D call: TRBD1 (6 bases). The CDR3 is 15 residues long. Per germline, CDR1 MNHEY and CDR2 SVGAGI. The germline V and J ends were trimmed by 3 bases and 7 bases, with 15 bases remaining between them. CDR3 sequence (DNA): TGTGCCAGCAGTTATGGGGGCGCGACCCTTGAAAAACTGTTTTTT. Its translation is CASSYGGATLEKLFF.

The V call is TRBV28, the J call TRBJ1-2, with D unclear. Germline lookup yields CDR1 MDHEN and CDR2 SYDVKM. Trimming cost V 10 bases and J 8 bases, with 11 bases left between them. The CDR3 sequence is 10 residues long. Written as DNA, the CDR3 is TGTGCCACCAGAGCGGGGGGCTACACCTTC. This translates into CATRAGGYTF.

J is TRBJ1-1 and V is TRBV4-1, with a tentative D call TRBD1 (5 bases). The germline V gene has CDR1 MGHRA and CDR2 YSYEKL. This CDR3 has 14 residues. V gave up 7 bases and J gave up 3 bases, with 15 bases separating them. The CDR3 sequence: CASKGPAGDTEAFF. The CDR3, as DNA: TGCGCCAGCAAGGGGCCGGCCGGAGACACTGAAGCTTTCTTT.

The chain employs TRBV3-1 (or the pseudogene TRBV3-2) and TRBJ2-1; 9 positions match TRBD2. Looked up from germline, CDR1 is LGHDT and CDR2 is YNNKEL (reference sequence). This CDR3 has 16 amino acids. Trimming took 1 base from V and 9 from J; bases not matched to a gene: 10. CDR3 in DNA: TGTGCCAGCAGCCAAGGCTCTAGCGGGGTTTATGGTGAGCAGTTCTTC. Its protein product is CASSQGSSGVYGEQFF.

The chain has TRBV7-8 and TRBJ2-6; D may be TRBD1 (6 bases). V lost 3 bases, J lost 4 bases, and 16 bases lay in between. The CDR3 is made up of 17 amino acids. Germline CDR1 SGHVS, CDR2 FQNEAQ. CDR3 residues: CASSFDKGHPGANVLTF. CDR3 DNA sequence: TGTGCCAGCAGCTTTGATAAGGGACATCCGGGGGCCAACGTCCTGACTTTC.

The CDR3 region has the DNA TGTGCCAGCAGTTACAGGACCGCGGATGAACACTACGAGCAGTACGTC. This translates into CASSYRTADEHYEQYV. The chain joins TRBV6-5 to TRBJ2-7, with D unclear. Germline V gene lookup returns CDR1 MNHEY and CDR2 SVGAGI. CDR3 length: 16 amino acids. V dropped 2 bases and J dropped 3 bases, with 17 bases sitting between them.

This chain uses TRBV14 with TRBJ2-1; D gene unclear. This CDR3 region has 24 residues. The V gene lost 5 bases and the J gene lost 2 bases, with 40 bases spanning the gap. Germline CDR1 SGHDN, CDR2 FVKESK. CDR3 sequence: CASSSTPLVLAGSQWTLPYNEQFF. The CDR3 DNA reads as TGTGCCAGCAGCTCGACACCGCTCGTCCTTGCTGGCTCTCAATGGACCCTCCCCTACAATGAGCAGTTCTTC.

The chain is built from TRBV23-1 and TRBJ1-6, with D possibly matching TRBD1 (5 bases). TRBV23-1 is sorted into the ORF group, with uncertain function. The V gene lost 0 bases and the J gene lost 14 bases, with 17 bases spanning the gap. This CDR3 is 15 amino acids long. The CDR3 DNA is TGCGCCAGCAGTCAATCGACGTGCGGGGCTAAAACCCTCCACTTT. Residues: CASSQSTCGAKTLHF.

This rearrangement joins TRBV13 to TRBJ2-2; no reliable D call. Trimming stripped 4 bases from V and 8 bases from J, with 17 bases between. CDR3 length: 15 residues. Germline loops: CDR1 PRHDT, CDR2 FYEKMQ (reference sequence). CDR3 sequence reads: CASSYTSKFEGELFF. The CDR3 nucleotides are TGTGCCAGCAGCTATACCAGCAAATTTGAGGGGGAGCTGTTTTTT.

The rearrangement joins TRBV7-9 to TRBJ2-3; TRBD1 is a possible D gene (6 bases). The CDR3 loop spans 17 amino acids. The germline V and J ends were trimmed by 0 bases and 0 bases, with 13 bases remaining between them. CDR1 and CDR2 from the germline V gene are SEHNR and FQNEAQ (reference sequence). CDR3 protein: CASSLAGTTGSTDTQYF. CDR3 coding DNA: TGTGCCAGCAGCTTAGCGGGGACGACAGGTAGCACAGATACGCAGTATTTT. Using reference TRBV7-9 and TRBJ2-3 for the parts outside the CDR3, the full variable domain is DTGVSQNPRHKITKRGQNVTFRCDPISEHNRLYWYRQTLGQGPEFLTYFQNEAQLEKSRLLSDRFSAERPKGSFSTLEIQRTEQGDSAMYLCASSLAGTTGSTDTQYFGPGTRLTVL.

The V gene is TRBV27, the J gene TRBJ2-3; D call uncertain. CDR3 length: 15 amino acids. Per germline, CDR1 MNHEY and CDR2 SMNVEV (reference sequence). With 3 bases removed from V and 0 bases from J, the gap between germline ends came to 10 bases. The CDR3 DNA is TGTGCCAGCAGTTTGCGACCCGTGAGCACAGATACGCAGTATTTT. Translated, it gives CASSLRPVSTDTQYF.

This chain connects TRBV30 to TRBJ2-1; 12 nucleotides match TRBD2. There are 15 residues in the CDR3. CDR1 is GTSNPN, CDR2 SVGIG, per germline (reference sequence). V shed 3 bases, J shed 7 bases, and the junction held 7 bases outside the gene matches. The CDR3 DNA reads as TGTGCCTGGAGGCTACTAGCGGGAGGATATAATGAGCAGTTCTTC. Translated: CAWRLLAGGYNEQFF.

The sample holds one count of this clone. The chain carries TRBV28 and TRBJ2-1, with D perhaps TRBD2 (5 bases). Germline V gene lookup returns CDR1 MDHEN and CDR2 SYDVKM. V was clipped by 7 bases and J by 2 bases, with 12 bases between them. The CDR3 covers 14 residues. This CDR3 is CASKRDGAYNEQFF. The DNA for the CDR3 is TGTGCCAGCAAGCGTGACGGGGCCTACAATGAGCAGTTCTTC. The full variable domain, completed using reference TRBV28 and TRBJ2-1, is DVKVTQSSRYLVKRTGEKVFLECVQDMDHENMFWYRQDPGLGLRLIYFSYDVKMKEKGDIPEGYSVSREKKERFSLILESASTNQTSMYLCASKRDGAYNEQFFGPGTRLTVL.

The chain joins TRBV28 to TRBJ2-1; possible D gene TRBD2, 6 bases. The CDR3 is 15 residues long. The germline CDR1 and CDR2 sequences are MDHEN and SYDVKM. The V end was cut by 3 bases, the J end by 14 bases, with 23 bases between. The CDR3 reads CASSFLAAPAPGKFF. The CDR3 nucleotides are TGTGCCAGCAGTTTTTTAGCGGCCCCGGCGCCCGGAAAGTTCTTC. The full variable domain, rest sourced from reference TRBV28 and TRBJ2-1, is DVKVTQSSRYLVKRTGEKVFLECVQDMDHENMFWYRQDPGLGLRLIYFSYDVKMKEKGDIPEGYSVSREKKERFSLILESASTNQTSMYLCASSFLAAPAPGKFFGPGTRLTVL.

The J gene is TRBJ1-1, the V gene TRBV7-2, with D possibly being TRBD1 (6 bases). This CDR3 is 19 amino acids long. The V and J ends lost 5 bases and 3 bases respectively, with 28 bases between them. Germline values: CDR1 SGHTA, CDR2 FQGNSA. CDR3 in amino acids: CASSARYLRGGTHDTEAFF. The CDR3 DNA sequence: TGTGCCAGCAGCGCCCGATACCTCAGGGGAGGCACCCATGACACTGAAGCTTTCTTT. The full variable domain, its missing parts supplied by reference TRBV7-2 and TRBJ1-1, is GAGVSQSPSNKVTEKGKDVELRCDPISGHTALYWYRQSLGQGLEFLIYFQGNSAPDKSGLPSDRFSAERTGGSVSTLTIQRTQQEDSAVYLCASSARYLRGGTHDTEAFFGQGTRLTVV.

This chain links TRBV28 with TRBJ1-1; D is uncertain. From germline, CDR1 is MDHEN and CDR2 SYDVKM. Trimming took 6 bases from V and 0 from J, leaving 11 bases between them. The CDR3 sequence is 14 residues long. The CDR3 region is CASSRESVNTEAFF. The CDR3 nucleotides are TGTGCCAGCAGCCGGGAATCAGTGAACACTGAAGCTTTCTTT.

This chain connects TRBV20-1 to TRBJ2-1; 12 positions match TRBD2. With V trimmed by 3 bases and J by 7 bases, 4 bases remained unmatched. The CDR3 has 14 residues. The germline CDR1 and CDR2 sequences are DFQATT and SNEGSKA (reference sequence). The CDR3 region is CSASRLAGVNEQFF. Written as DNA, the CDR3 is TGCAGTGCTAGTCGACTAGCGGGGGTGAATGAGCAGTTCTTC.

The chain recombines TRBV11-3 with TRBJ1-1; D gene uncertain. This CDR3 has 14 residues. The ends were cut back, 1 base at V and 6 bases at J, with 12 bases in the middle. Germline V CDR1 and CDR2: SGHNT, YENEEA. In nucleotides, the CDR3 is TGTGCCAGCAGCTTAGTAGGAGGAAGCGCTGAAGCTTTCTTT. Its protein is CASSLVGGSAEAFF.